These 17 T cell receptor beta chains originate from one sample sequenced in a study of blood T cell repertoires in COVID-19. Produced via immunoSEQ multiplex PCR; TCRdb's table is partial and in-frame only. Of 35,000 to 55,000 clones detected, more than 70% appear once; the ten largest clones hold approximately 4%. Input material: peripheral blood. These receptors were collected from a woman in her 70s with acute or convalescent COVID-19.

Here the CDR3 reads CASSLGREGKNIQYF. The CDR3 nucleotides are TGTGCCAGTAGCCTGGGGCGGGAGGGCAAAAACATTCAGTACTTC. The V gene is TRBV19, the J gene TRBJ2-4; 9 nucleotides agree with TRBD2. This CDR3 is 15 amino acids long. Unmatched junction bases numbered 6, after V lost 6 bases and J lost 3 bases. Germline CDR1 reads LNHDA; CDR2 reads SQIVND (reference sequence).

This chain uses TRBV4-1 with TRBJ1-5, with 9 bases lining up with TRBD1. The CDR3 has 15 residues. Germline CDR1 and CDR2: MGHRA and YSYEKL. V shed 4 bases and J 7 bases; nucleotides not matched to a gene: 8. The CDR3 sequence is CASSLRTGEIQPQHF. The CDR3 DNA is TGCGCCAGCAGCCTGAGGACAGGGGAAATCCAGCCCCAGCATTTT.

The chain has TRBV14 and TRBJ2-5; 7 bases align to TRBD1. In germline, CDR1 is SGHDN, CDR2 FVKESK. CDR3 length equals 14 residues. V shed 4 bases, J shed 4 bases, and the junction held 6 bases outside the gene matches. The CDR3, as DNA: TGTGCCAGCAGCCTTGACAGGGTGGTAGAGACCCAGTACTTC. This sequence encodes CASSLDRVVETQYF.

This clone showed up just once. The genes are TRBV28 and TRBJ1-4; a weak D match, TRBD1 (5 bases). The V and J ends lost 2 bases and 7 bases respectively, with 11 bases between them. Germline V gene lookup returns CDR1 MDHEN and CDR2 SYDVKM. This CDR3 has 14 residues. The CDR3 sequence is CASSLGGVGEKLFF. The DNA for the CDR3 is TGTGCCAGCAGTTTAGGGGGGGTAGGTGAAAAACTGTTTTTT.

This clone came up once. The V gene is TRBV19, the J gene TRBJ2-3; D ambiguous. V dropped 5 bases and J dropped 1 base, with 10 bases sitting between them. The CDR3 is made up of 14 amino acids. CDR1 and CDR2 (germline): LNHDA, SQIVND (reference sequence). In DNA, the CDR3 is TGTGCCAGTAGTCGGCGAGAGGGCACAGATACGCAGTATTTT. Amino acids: CASSRREGTDTQYF. Drawing the rest from reference TRBV19 and TRBJ2-3, the complete variable domain is DGGITQSPKYLFRKEGQNVTLSCEQNLNHDAMYWYRQDPGQGLRLIYYSQIVNDFQKGDIAEGYSVSREKKESFPLTVTSAQKNPTAFYLCASSRREGTDTQYFGPGTRLTVL.

V gene TRBV2 combines with J gene TRBJ1-5; TRBD1 aligns across 10 bases. Germline V gene lookup returns CDR1 SNHLY and CDR2 FYNNEI. The CDR3 runs 15 residues. After removal of 7 bases from V and 4 bases from J, the junction contained 7 bases not matched to a gene. CDR3 protein: CASNRDRGTNQPQHF. Here the CDR3 DNA reads TGTGCCAGCAATAGGGACAGGGGAACAAATCAGCCCCAGCATTTT.

The chain recombines TRBV30 with TRBJ2-4, with TRBD2 matching 7 bases. Germline V gene lookup returns CDR1 GTSNPN and CDR2 SVGIG (reference sequence). The CDR3 consists of 14 residues. V gave up 0 bases and J gave up 12 bases; unmatched junction bases: 11. In DNA form, the CDR3 reads TGTGCCTGGAGTGTAATAGGCGGGAGCTCGGGTCAGTACTTC. Residues: CAWSVIGGSSGQYF.

The gene calls are TRBV30 and TRBJ1-1, with TRBD1 identical over 8 bases. The CDR3 has 14 amino acids. The V gene's germline CDR1 is GTSNPN and CDR2 SVGIG (reference sequence). With V trimmed by 3 bases and J by 2 bases, 5 bases remained unmatched. The CDR3 sequence: CAWSWSGGNTEAFF. In DNA, the CDR3 is TGTGCCTGGAGCTGGTCAGGGGGCAACACTGAAGCTTTCTTT.

The table lists this clone with a few counts. This sequence joins TRBV7-3 and TRBJ2-7; D uncertain. This CDR3 contains 13 residues. V was trimmed by 2 bases and J by 9 bases, leaving 14 bases between them. In germline, CDR1 is SGHTA, CDR2 FQGTGA. CDR3 DNA sequence: TGTGCCAGCAGCTTAGATCACGGGTCCGGGCAGTACTTC. Protein product: CASSLDHGSGQYF.

This chain uses TRBV7-6 with TRBJ2-2; the match to TRBD2 covers 10 bases. The CDR3 contains 19 residues. Per the germline V gene, CDR1 is SGHVS and CDR2 is FNYEAQ. J was trimmed by 0 bases and V by 1 base; bases with no gene match: 8. The CDR3 nucleotides are TGTGCCAGCAGCTTAGTTCGAGTAGCGGGGGGTACGAACACCGGGGAGCTGTTTTTT. This codes for CASSLVRVAGGTNTGELFF.

This clone was seen a handful of times. The rearrangement uses TRBV14 and TRBJ1-5; D is perhaps TRBD1 (5 bases). CDR1 and CDR2 from the germline V gene are SGHDN and FVKESK. Trimming cost V 4 bases and J 9 bases, with 19 bases left between them. The CDR3 contains 15 residues. The CDR3 here is CASSLDTGGKRPQHF. As DNA, the CDR3 is TGTGCCAGCAGCCTCGATACCGGGGGAAAAAGGCCCCAGCATTTT.

The chain combines TRBV6-5 with TRBJ1-6; D uncertain. Trimming removed 6 bases at V and 0 bases at J, with 9 bases between. The CDR3 sequence is 15 residues long. Germline CDR1 reads MNHEY; CDR2 reads SVGAGI. Here the CDR3 reads CASRSLSSYNSPLHF. As DNA, the CDR3 is TGTGCCAGCAGGAGTTTAAGCTCCTATAATTCACCCCTCCACTTT.

The chain employs TRBV6-5 and TRBJ1-1; D is ambiguous. This CDR3 spans 14 amino acids. V lost 6 bases to trimming and J lost 1 base, with 12 bases between them. Germline CDR1 and CDR2: MNHEY and SVGAGI. CDR3 sequence (DNA): TGTGCCAGCAGCCCAAGGGCGGGGAACACTGAAGCTTTCTTT. This translates into CASSPRAGNTEAFF.

This chain connects TRBV19 to TRBJ2-2; D is possibly TRBD2 (6 bases). V lost 4 bases to trimming and J lost 5 bases, with 17 bases between them. Germline loops: CDR1 LNHDA, CDR2 SQIVND (reference sequence). CDR3 length equals 16 residues. The CDR3, as DNA: TGTGCCAGTAGTACAAATAGCGGTAAAATTACCGGGGAGCTGTTTTTT. Protein product: CASSTNSGKITGELFF.

The chain is built from TRBV27 and TRBJ2-7, with D uncertain. V lost 10 bases and J 0 bases, leaving 22 bases between the germline ends. From germline, CDR1 is MNHEY and CDR2 SMNVEV (reference sequence). This CDR3 contains 16 residues. CDR3 loop: CATSPGRSMGSYEQYF. In DNA form, the CDR3 reads TGTGCCACCTCCCCGGGTCGCTCGATGGGCTCCTACGAGCAGTACTTC.

The J gene is TRBJ2-3, the V gene TRBV18; D not resolved. CDR3 length: 11 residues. Trimming pared 6 bases from V and 6 bases from J, leaving 7 bases between. CDR1 is KGHSH, CDR2 LQKENI, per germline. CDR3 residues: CASSSADTQYF. As DNA, the CDR3 is TGTGCCAGCTCTTCAGCGGATACGCAGTATTTT.

This chain links TRBV7-3 with TRBJ2-7, with 9 bases lining up with TRBD2. This CDR3 region has 16 residues. The V segment lost 2 bases and the J segment 7 bases; nucleotides outside the gene matches: 12. Germline CDR1 reads SGHTA; CDR2 reads FQGTGA. The CDR3 is CASSLGSAGGSGEQYF. The CDR3 coding sequence is TGTGCCAGCAGCTTAGGCTCAGCGGGAGGCTCGGGAGAGCAGTACTTC.